Below, 12 T cell receptor beta chains from the same sample are listed, as sequenced in a study of cytomegalovirus exposure and HLA in healthy donors. The data were produced by immunoSEQ multiplex PCR, yet TCRdb's version contains in-frame clones alone and is incomplete. The table has approximately 70,000 clones, 85% to 95% seen once. Sequencing was carried out using PBMCs. All receptors come from a woman younger than 35 in good health and CMV-seropositive.

This clone was counted a single time. This chain uses TRBV30 with TRBJ2-7; perhaps TRBD2 as D (5 bases). Germline assignment: CDR1 GTSNPN and CDR2 SVGIG (reference sequence). The CDR3 has 19 residues. Between the trimmed V and J ends, which lost 5 bases and 2 bases, there was a span of 31 bases. The CDR3 DNA is TGTGCCTGGTCCTCAAGGAGGCTAAACCGAGTAGTTAGGACCTACGAGCAGTACTTC. It translates to CAWSSRRLNRVVRTYEQYF.

The V call is TRBV7-2, the J call TRBJ2-3; TRBD2 matches at 8 bases. The CDR3 extends over 18 amino acids. Per germline, CDR1 SGHTA and CDR2 FQGNSA. Unmatched junction bases numbered 15, after V lost 5 bases and J lost 2 bases. In DNA form, the CDR3 reads TGTGCCAGCAGCCGACGTTCCCCATCTAGCGGGTACACAGATACGCAGTATTTT. As protein: CASSRRSPSSGYTDTQYF.

The chain recombines TRBV5-1 with TRBJ2-1; 8 nucleotides line up with TRBD2. The V gene end was trimmed by 4 bases and the J gene end by 4 bases; junction bases not matched to a gene: 10. This CDR3 comprises 16 residues. CDR1 and CDR2 (germline): SGHRS, YFSETQ. The DNA for the CDR3 is TGCGCCAGCAGCGCGGTGACGGGAGGGACGTACAATGAGCAGTTCTTC. This gives the protein CASSAVTGGTYNEQFF.

This rearrangement joins TRBV5-1 to TRBJ2-5; 7 positions agree with TRBD1. V lost 5 bases to trimming and J lost 4 bases; unmatched junction nucleotides: 8. There are 14 residues in the CDR3. In germline, CDR1 is SGHRS, CDR2 YFSETQ. CDR3 sequence reads: CASSFDRARETQYF. CDR3 nucleotide sequence: TGCGCCAGCAGTTTCGACAGGGCCCGAGAGACCCAGTACTTC.

The CDR3 DNA reads as TGTGCCTGGACAGACAGGGGCACTGAAAAACTGTTTTTT. It specifies CAWTDRGTEKLFF. The chain carries TRBV30 and TRBJ1-4, with TRBD1 identical over 8 bases. V trimming: 4 bases; J trimming: 7 bases; junction bases outside the gene matches: 5. The CDR3 has 13 residues. Germline loops: CDR1 GTSNPN, CDR2 SVGIG (reference sequence).

The chain is built from TRBV28 and TRBJ2-2; no firm D call. The CDR3 length is 13 residues. V was trimmed by 6 bases and J by 6 bases, leaving 11 bases between them. Germline values: CDR1 MDHEN, CDR2 SYDVKM. For the CDR3, the DNA is TGTGCCAGCAGAGCGACGGCCGCCGGGGAGCTGTTTTTT. This encodes CASRATAAGELFF. The whole variable domain, remainder taken from reference TRBV28 and TRBJ2-2, is DVKVTQSSRYLVKRTGEKVFLECVQDMDHENMFWYRQDPGLGLRLIYFSYDVKMKEKGDIPEGYSVSREKKERFSLILESASTNQTSMYLCASRATAAGELFFGEGSRLTVL.

The CDR3 bases are TGTGCCAGCAGCTTAGCGGGGGGACAGGGTTTCTCACCCCTCCACTTT. The encoded protein is CASSLAGGQGFSPLHF. The V gene is TRBV7-9, the J gene TRBJ1-6; 9 nucleotides align to TRBD1. From germline, CDR1 is SEHNR and CDR2 FQNEAQ (reference sequence). The V and J ends lost 0 bases and 10 bases, in that order; junction bases with no gene match: 7. The CDR3 is made up of 16 amino acids.

This sequence joins TRBV11-2 and TRBJ2-5; 8 bases agree with TRBD2. The CDR3 covers 14 residues. Germline lookup yields CDR1 SGHAT and CDR2 FQNNGV. The junction had 6 bases not matched to a gene; V was cut back by 5 bases and J by 4 bases. The CDR3 DNA sequence: TGTGCCAGCAGCCAAGTGGCGGGGGGAGAGACCCAGTACTTC. As protein: CASSQVAGGETQYF.

The V gene is TRBV7-8, the J gene TRBJ1-2; TRBD1 matches at 10 bases. CDR3 length equals 18 residues. Germline CDR1 and CDR2: SGHVS and FQNEAQ. Trimming at V came to 1 base and at J to 4 bases, leaving 12 bases not matched to a gene. CDR3 coding DNA: TGTGCCAGCAGCTTAGTAGACAGGGGGCAGGTTAGCCTCTATGGCTACACCTTC. Translating gives CASSLVDRGQVSLYGYTF.

The chain couples TRBV19 to TRBJ2-1, with 8 positions matching TRBD2. The CDR3 totals 14 residues. Germline lookup yields CDR1 LNHDA and CDR2 SQIVND (reference sequence). J gave up 10 bases and V 3 bases, and 8 bases lay outside the gene matches. CDR3 in amino acids: CASSIGVAGGEQFF. DNA of the CDR3: TGTGCCAGTAGTATCGGGGTGGCGGGAGGCGAGCAGTTCTTC.

This CDR3 is CASSSPQGNYEQYF. The CDR3 region has the DNA TGTGCCAGCAGCTCCCCACAGGGGAACTACGAGCAGTACTTC. V is TRBV6-5 and J is TRBJ2-7, with TRBD1 matching over 7 bases. This CDR3 has 14 amino acids. Germline V lookup: CDR1 MNHEY, CDR2 SVGAGI. J was trimmed by 3 bases and V by 6 bases; bases with no gene match: 8.

The CDR3 loop is CASSYSDRSYEQYF. CDR3 in DNA: TGTGCCAGCAGTTACTCGGACAGGTCCTACGAGCAGTACTTC. The rearrangement joins TRBV6-5 to TRBJ2-7; TRBD1 matches at 7 bases. The CDR3 is 14 residues long. In germline, CDR1 is MNHEY, CDR2 SVGAGI. With V trimmed by 0 bases and J by 1 base, 0 bases remained unmatched.